Listed here are 21 T cell receptor beta chains from one sample, sequenced in a study of T cell responses to AZD1222 COVID-19 vaccine. The repertoire was sequenced with immunoSEQ multiplex PCR; TCRdb's copy has only in-frame clones and lacks some. The sample holds roughly 180,000 clones, about 91% seen once. The specimen was peripheral blood, collected 28 days after the second AZD1222 dose. These receptors all stem from an adult who received the AZD1222 COVID-19 vaccine.

The CDR3, as DNA: TGTGCCAGCAGCTTCCGACGCGCAGGGACAAATTCACCCCTCCACTTT. This sequence encodes CASSFRRAGTNSPLHF. The chain carries TRBV5-5 and TRBJ1-6; TRBD1 might be the D (6 bases). CDR3 length equals 16 residues. Between the trimmed V and J ends, which lost 2 bases and 7 bases, there was a span of 16 bases. CDR1 SGHKS and CDR2 YYEKEE come from the germline V gene (reference sequence).

V is TRBV2 and J is TRBJ2-3; D remains unclear. CDR3 length: 13 residues. The germline V and J ends were trimmed by 1 base and 6 bases, with 8 bases remaining between them. The V gene's germline CDR1 is SNHLY and CDR2 FYNNEI. CDR3 sequence reads: CASSEVLLDTQYF. In DNA form, the CDR3 reads TGTGCCAGCAGTGAAGTGTTGCTCGATACGCAGTATTTT.

The chain employs TRBV28 and TRBJ1-3, with D unresolved. The CDR3 covers 15 residues. Germline CDR1 is MDHEN and CDR2 is SYDVKM. The V end lost 3 bases, the J end lost 0 bases, and 9 bases lay between the germline ends. The chain's CDR3 is CASSFGGSSGNTIYF. Written as DNA, the CDR3 is TGTGCCAGCAGTTTTGGCGGCAGCTCTGGAAACACCATATATTTT. Full variable domain (missing parts from reference TRBV28 and TRBJ1-3): DVKVTQSSRYLVKRTGEKVFLECVQDMDHENMFWYRQDPGLGLRLIYFSYDVKMKEKGDIPEGYSVSREKKERFSLILESASTNQTSMYLCASSFGGSSGNTIYFGEGSWLTVV.

The rearrangement links TRBV6-2 or TRBV6-3 to TRBJ2-1; a weak D match, TRBD2 (6 bases). The CDR3 runs to 15 residues. Germline assignment: CDR1 MNHEY and CDR2 SVGEGT. V was shortened by 7 bases and J by 5 bases, with 18 bases between the two germline ends. The CDR3 coding sequence is TGTGCCAGCATCCCCCTCGCGCGGGGAAACAATGAGCAGTTCTTC. Translation: CASIPLARGNNEQFF.

V usage is TRBV19 and J usage is TRBJ2-1; D could derive from TRBD1 or TRBD2 (5 bases each). Germline V gene lookup returns CDR1 LNHDA and CDR2 SQIVND (reference sequence). This CDR3 is built from 15 residues. V gave up 7 bases and J gave up 8 bases, with 21 bases separating them. CDR3 protein: CASTQNGAGIDEQFF. The CDR3 DNA reads as TGTGCCAGTACCCAGAACGGGGCAGGGATCGATGAGCAGTTCTTC.

The rearrangement uses TRBV19 and TRBJ2-5; D not certain. The V gene lost 3 bases and the J gene lost 0 bases, with 5 bases spanning the gap. Germline V gives CDR1 LNHDA, CDR2 SQIVND (reference sequence). The CDR3 extends over 13 amino acids. The DNA for the CDR3 is TGTGCCAGTAGTATCGAGTACCAAGAGACCCAGTACTTC. Translated, it gives CASSIEYQETQYF.

V and J are TRBV14 and TRBJ2-3; 12 nucleotides align to TRBD2. Germline V lookup: CDR1 SGHDN, CDR2 FVKESK. V trimming: 10 bases; J trimming: 6 bases; junction bases outside the gene matches: 17. This CDR3 spans 17 amino acids. DNA of the CDR3: TGTGCCACCACACGGTTACTAGCGGGAGGTCCCAGGGATACGCAGTATTTT. It yields the protein CATTRLLAGGPRDTQYF.

The chain employs TRBV7-8 and TRBJ1-1, with 9 positions matching TRBD1. The CDR3 is 14 residues long. Germline V lookup: CDR1 SGHVS, CDR2 FQNEAQ. Germline trimming cut 5 bases from V and 4 bases from J; bases unmatched to any gene: 5. As DNA, the CDR3 is TGTGCCAGCAGCAGAGGACAGGGGTTCACTGAAGCTTTCTTT. Residues: CASSRGQGFTEAFF.

The rearrangement links TRBV6-5 to TRBJ2-1, with TRBD1 identical over 11 bases. Germline V gene sequence: CDR1 MNHEY, CDR2 SVGAGI. This CDR3 region has 15 residues. Trimming took 6 bases from V and 8 from J; bases not matched to a gene: 9. CDR3 nucleotide sequence: TGTGCCAGCAGCTCGGGACAGGGGGAAATCGATGAGCAGTTCTTC. Translating gives CASSSGQGEIDEQFF.

The V call is TRBV3-1 (or the pseudogene TRBV3-2), the J call TRBJ1-3; D gene uncertain. The CDR3 totals 16 residues. V was trimmed by 1 base and J by 0 bases, leaving 10 bases between them. Germline V gives CDR1 LGHDT, CDR2 YNNKEL (reference sequence). CDR3 bases: TGTGCCAGCAGCCAAGTACTCCTTCACTCTGGAAACACCATATATTTT. Translation gives CASSQVLLHSGNTIYF.

V usage is TRBV5-1 and J usage is TRBJ1-2; TRBD1 matches 7 bases. Trimming cost V 3 bases and J 2 bases; bases outside gene matches: 25. Germline lookup yields CDR1 SGHRS and CDR2 YFSETQ. The length of the CDR3 is 21 residues. The chain's CDR3 is CASSYTGEPFPRVELNYGYTF. CDR3 bases: TGCGCCAGCAGCTACACAGGGGAGCCTTTTCCCCGGGTAGAGTTAAACTATGGCTACACCTTC.

V usage is TRBV12-5 and J usage is TRBJ1-4; the match to TRBD1 covers 7 bases. The germline V gene has CDR1 LGHNT and CDR2 FRNRAP. J gave up 6 bases and V 8 bases, and 9 bases lay outside the gene matches. The CDR3 runs to 14 residues. Written as DNA, the CDR3 is TGTGCTAGTTCCCCCTCAGGGACAGATGAAAAACTGTTTTTT. This gives the protein CASSPSGTDEKLFF.

This clone was picked up one time. This chain joins TRBV28 and TRBJ2-7; possibly TRBD1 or TRBD2 for D (5 bases each). V was pared by 5 bases and J by 2 bases, with 10 bases between. From germline, CDR1 is MDHEN and CDR2 SYDVKM. This CDR3 has 13 amino acids. CDR3 bases: TGTGCCAGCAGTGAGGGGAGAACCTACGAGCAGTACTTC. This encodes CASSEGRTYEQYF.

In this sample, this clone turned up once. V and J are TRBV19 and TRBJ1-2, with D possibly matching TRBD1 (6 bases). This CDR3 has 16 amino acids. V gave up 1 base and J gave up 0 bases, with 12 bases separating them. CDR1 and CDR2 from the germline V gene are LNHDA and SQIVND (reference sequence). As DNA, the CDR3 is TGTGCCAGTAGTATAGCAGGGACAAGTACTAACTATGGCTACACCTTC. Translation: CASSIAGTSTNYGYTF. The complete variable domain, with remaining parts taken from reference TRBV19 and TRBJ1-2, reads DGGITQSPKYLFRKEGQNVTLSCEQNLNHDAMYWYRQDPGQGLRLIYYSQIVNDFQKGDIAEGYSVSREKKESFPLTVTSAQKNPTAFYLCASSIAGTSTNYGYTFGSGTRLTVV.

Only one count was recorded for this clone. The V call is TRBV2, the J call TRBJ2-5; 11 bases line up with TRBD2. Germline V CDR1 and CDR2: SNHLY, FYNNEI. V lost 6 bases, J lost 2 bases, and 2 bases stayed unmatched. The CDR3 covers 14 residues. The CDR3 region is CASRGTSGQETQYF. Written as DNA, the CDR3 is TGTGCCAGCAGGGGGACTAGCGGACAAGAGACCCAGTACTTC.

V and J are TRBV28 and TRBJ1-5, with D perhaps matching TRBD1 (6 bases). Trimming removed 6 bases from V and 5 bases from J, with 17 bases in between. The CDR3 extends over 15 amino acids. Germline loops: CDR1 MDHEN, CDR2 SYDVKM. The CDR3 bases are TGTGCCAGCAGCCCGAGGGGGAGGGTAGATCAGCCCCAGCATTTT. As protein: CASSPRGRVDQPQHF.

This clone showed up just once. This chain links TRBV18 with TRBJ1-1, with D possibly TRBD1 on 5 matching bases. CDR1 and CDR2 (germline): KGHSH, LQKENI. The CDR3 has 16 residues. Deletions cut 1 base from V and 4 bases from J, with 16 bases between. The CDR3 region has the DNA TGTGCCAGCTCACCACAGGCTGGGGGTGTGGGCACTGAAGCTTTCTTT. Its protein product is CASSPQAGGVGTEAFF.

V gene TRBV7-2 combines with J gene TRBJ2-1; TRBD1 is a possible D gene (7 bases). Germline V CDR1 and CDR2: SGHTA, FQGNSA. V lost 1 base, J lost 6 bases, and 10 bases lay in between. The CDR3 has 14 residues. CDR3 DNA: TGTGCCAGCAGCTTAGGCAGGGGGGTCAATGAGCAGTTCTTC. It codes for CASSLGRGVNEQFF.

This chain joins TRBV18 and TRBJ1-1, with TRBD1 identical over 7 bases. Germline V gene lookup returns CDR1 KGHSH and CDR2 LQKENI. The CDR3 has 15 residues. V lost 4 bases, J lost 3 bases, and 8 bases stayed unmatched. Here the CDR3 DNA reads TGTGCCAGCTCACGGGGAGGGGGCGCGGACACTGAAGCTTTCTTT. Its protein is CASSRGGGADTEAFF.

About this clone itself: The sample contains more than one DNA sequence encoding this CDR3. V is TRBV28 and J is TRBJ1-2, with D possibly matching TRBD1 (6 bases). CDR3 length: 14 residues. The germline V gene encodes CDR1 MDHEN and CDR2 SYDVKM. V lost 5 bases, J lost 4 bases, and 14 bases lay in between. CDR3 loop: CASSLGGLSYGYTF. The CDR3 coding sequence is TGTGCCAGCAGTCTGGGGGGCTTGAGCTATGGCTACACCTTC.

CDR3 sequence reads: CATSSRDSEQYF. DNA of the CDR3: TGTGCCACCAGCAGCAGGGATTCCGAGCAGTACTTC. The chain uses TRBV15 and TRBJ2-7; D perhaps matches TRBD1 (5 bases). The V end lost 3 bases, the J end lost 6 bases, and 9 bases lay between the germline ends. The CDR3 has 12 amino acids. Germline loops: CDR1 LNHNV, CDR2 YYDKDF (reference sequence).